This paragraph covers one T cell receptor beta chain sequence. The data were taken from a study of shared T cell receptors in the human thymus. Sequenced by immunoSEQ multiplex PCR; TCRdb stores in-frame clones only, minus some. Of about 380,000 clones in the sample, 95% were seen once. Sequencing was performed on thymocytes. The source is a human donor.

The CDR3 sequence is CASSYRGTGKREQYF. The CDR3 DNA sequence: TGTGCCAGCAGTTACCGCGGGACAGGGAAACGCGAGCAGTACTTC. The chain couples TRBV6-5 to TRBJ2-7, with 9 bases matching TRBD1. Germline CDR1 MNHEY, CDR2 SVGAGI. V shed 2 bases, J shed 6 bases, and the junction held 8 bases outside the gene matches. The CDR3 has 15 residues.